This entry lists 23 T cell receptor beta chains sequenced from one sample in a study of cytomegalovirus exposure and HLA in healthy donors. PCR employed 60 Vbeta and 13 Jbeta primers. The protocol was immunoSEQ multiplex PCR, while the TCRdb copy is restricted to in-frame clones and leaves out a portion. The table has roughly 100,000 clones, roughly three quarters seen once; the top ten hold approximately 1.9%. Sequenced input: PBMCs. The receptor set was obtained from a woman aged 40 to 55 in good health and CMV-seronegative.

With respect to this clone: A junction boundary mismatches the germline segment, possibly from a read error. V gene TRBV7-9 combines with J gene TRBJ2-7, with TRBD2 identical over 10 bases. The CDR3 totals 18 residues. The germline CDR1 and CDR2 sequences are SEHNR and FQNEAQ (reference sequence). This CDR3 is CSSSYGLAGAPSLYEQYF. The DNA for the CDR3 is TGTTCCAGCAGCTACGGGCTAGCGGGAGCTCCATCCCTCTACGAGCAGTACTTC.

The J gene is TRBJ2-2, the V gene TRBV27; TRBD2 matches 12 bases. The V and J ends lost 1 base and 6 bases, in that order; junction bases with no gene match: 6. The CDR3 is 17 amino acids. Germline values: CDR1 MNHEY, CDR2 SMNVEV (reference sequence). The CDR3 nucleotides read TGTGCCAGCAGTTTATTTGGTCTAGCGGGAGGGTCCGGGGAGCTGTTTTTT. Amino acids: CASSLFGLAGGSGELFF.

This clone was detected once. The V gene is TRBV15, the J gene TRBJ1-4, with 8 bases matching TRBD1. V lost 0 bases and J lost 8; bases outside the gene matches: 5. CDR1 and CDR2 from the germline V gene are LNHNV and YYDKDF (reference sequence). This CDR3 has 15 residues. CDR3 DNA sequence: TGTGCCACCAGCAGAGATCGAGGGACAGGCGAAAAACTGTTTTTT. Protein: CATSRDRGTGEKLFF.

The chain carries TRBV11-3 and TRBJ2-1, with 14 bases identical to TRBD2. Germline V CDR1 and CDR2: SGHNT, YENEEA. CDR3 size: 17 residues. After removal of 0 bases from V and 5 bases from J, the junction contained 3 bases not matched to a gene. CDR3 region: CASSLEGTSGSNNEQFF. The CDR3 DNA sequence: TGTGCCAGCAGCTTAGAGGGGACTAGCGGGAGCAACAATGAGCAGTTCTTC.

This sequence joins TRBV7-2 and TRBJ1-1; D gene ambiguous. V was cut by 1 base and J by 1 base, with 13 bases left in between. Germline-derived CDR1 and CDR2 are SGHTA and FQGNSA. The CDR3 extends over 16 amino acids. The CDR3 loop reads CASSLDRTAPNTEAFF. CDR3 sequence (DNA): TGTGCCAGCAGCTTAGACCGGACTGCTCCGAACACTGAAGCTTTCTTT.

The chain is built from TRBV6-5 and TRBJ1-3, with no clear D. CDR1 and CDR2 (germline): MNHEY, SVGAGI. The CDR3 length is 14 residues. Trimming shortened V by 7 bases and J by 2 bases, and 12 bases separated the two germline ends. The chain's CDR3 is CASKYATTGNTIYF. Here the CDR3 DNA reads TGTGCCAGCAAGTACGCGACTACTGGAAACACCATATATTTT.

There are a few counts of this clone. This chain links TRBV7-2 with TRBJ1-5; D remains unclear. V dropped 5 bases and J dropped 0 bases, with 5 bases sitting between them. CDR3 length: 13 amino acids. Germline V gives CDR1 SGHTA, CDR2 FQGNSA. CDR3 DNA: TGTGCCAGCAGCCCTTATAGCAATCAGCCCCAGCATTTT. As protein: CASSPYSNQPQHF.

The chain recombines TRBV7-2 with TRBJ2-7; D may be TRBD2 (6 bases). There are 16 residues in the CDR3. Germline lookup yields CDR1 SGHTA and CDR2 FQGNSA. V was pared by 0 bases and J by 2 bases, with 14 bases between. DNA for the CDR3: TGTGCCAGCAGCTTAGCCTTGTCTAGCGAGCCCTACGAGCAGTACTTC. Encoded protein: CASSLALSSEPYEQYF. Variable domain in full (rest from reference TRBV7-2 and TRBJ2-7): GAGVSQSPSNKVTEKGKDVELRCDPISGHTALYWYRQSLGQGLEFLIYFQGNSAPDKSGLPSDRFSAERTGGSVSTLTIQRTQQEDSAVYLCASSLALSSEPYEQYFGPGTRLTVT.

The chain is built from TRBV7-6 and TRBJ2-1, with TRBD2 matching 7 bases. V trimming: 3 bases; J trimming: 6 bases; junction bases outside the gene matches: 2. Germline CDR1 is SGHVS and CDR2 is FNYEAQ. The CDR3 extends over 13 amino acids. The CDR3 sequence: CASSFLAANEQFF. Written as DNA, the CDR3 is TGTGCCAGCAGCTTCCTAGCGGCCAATGAGCAGTTCTTC.

This chain links TRBV28 with TRBJ1-4, with D perhaps matching TRBD1 (6 bases). Per the germline V gene, CDR1 is MDHEN and CDR2 is SYDVKM. V was pared by 10 bases and J by 8 bases, with 20 bases between. The CDR3 loop spans 14 amino acids. CDR3 sequence reads: CATGTTGRYEKLFF. In DNA, the CDR3 is TGTGCCACTGGTACGACAGGAAGGTACGAAAAACTGTTTTTT.

The chain is built from TRBV7-9 and TRBJ2-2; D is ambiguous. The CDR3 loop spans 11 amino acids. Trimming removed 5 bases at V and 4 bases at J, with 2 bases between. The germline V gene has CDR1 SEHNR and CDR2 FQNEAQ (reference sequence). In DNA form, the CDR3 reads TGTGCCAGCAGCCTCACCGGGGAGCTGTTTTTT. Translating it yields CASSLTGELFF.

The chain carries TRBV11-2 and TRBJ1-5; 10 bases are shared with TRBD1. Per germline, CDR1 SGHAT and CDR2 FQNNGV. Losses at the gene ends were 5 bases for V and 2 bases for J; bases not matched to a gene: 3. This CDR3 has 15 amino acids. CDR3 protein: CASSLGTGGNQPQHF. CDR3 nucleotide sequence: TGTGCCAGCAGCCTAGGGACAGGGGGCAATCAGCCCCAGCATTTT.

V usage is TRBV27 and J usage is TRBJ1-6; perhaps TRBD1 as D (5 bases). The germline gives CDR1 MNHEY, CDR2 SMNVEV (reference sequence). The length of the CDR3 is 15 residues. V gave up 5 bases and J gave up 7 bases, with 15 bases separating them. Here the CDR3 DNA reads TGTGCCAGCAGTGCAGGGTTGGGATTCAATTCACCCCTCCACTTT. It is translated as CASSAGLGFNSPLHF.

The chain uses TRBV28 and TRBJ1-2, with 7 bases identical to TRBD1. With V trimmed by 7 bases and J by 2 bases, 4 bases remained unmatched. There are 13 residues in the CDR3. CDR1 MDHEN and CDR2 SYDVKM come from the germline V gene. CDR3 coding DNA: TGTGCCAGCAAAGGGGGCTCGAACTATGGCTACACCTTC. Protein sequence: CASKGGSNYGYTF.

This chain links TRBV12-1 with TRBJ1-5; the D call of TRBD1 is as the table states it, not checked on the DNA. TRBV12-1 is a pseudogene locus. The CDR3 loop spans 17 amino acids. For the CDR3, the DNA is TGTGCCAGCGTCACAAGTGTAGGGGATTGGAGCAATCAGCCCCAGCATTTT. It translates to CASVTSVGDWSNQPQHF.

The gene calls are TRBV10-3 and TRBJ2-1; 8 bases line up with TRBD2. This CDR3 is built from 16 residues. J was trimmed by 0 bases and V by 8 bases; bases with no gene match: 9. Germline lookup yields CDR1 ENHRY and CDR2 SYGVKD. CDR3 bases: TGTGCCATCGGGAAGAGCGGGAGCTACTCCTACAATGAGCAGTTCTTC. This gives the protein CAIGKSGSYSYNEQFF.

The chain couples TRBV11-2 to TRBJ2-3; TRBD1 matches at 7 bases. With V trimmed by 1 base and J by 3 bases, 7 bases remained unmatched. The germline V gene encodes CDR1 SGHAT and CDR2 FQNNGV. The CDR3 is 16 amino acids. CDR3 protein: CASSLADRIKTDTQYF. CDR3 nucleotide sequence: TGTGCCAGCAGCTTAGCGGACAGGATAAAAACAGATACGCAGTATTTT.

The chain carries TRBV6-4 and TRBJ2-4, with a possible D match to TRBD1 (6 bases). With 7 bases removed from V and 1 base from J, the gap between germline ends came to 11 bases. This CDR3 region has 14 residues. Germline CDR1 reads MRHNA; CDR2 reads SNTAGT. CDR3 DNA sequence: TGTGCCAGCATTCTTCAGGGGGCCAAAAACATTCAGTACTTC. Translated: CASILQGAKNIQYF.

In this sample, this clone turned up once. This rearrangement joins TRBV5-6 to TRBJ1-2, with 9 bases lining up with TRBD1. The V gene end was trimmed by 4 bases and the J gene end by 2 bases; junction bases not matched to a gene: 15. Germline CDR1 and CDR2: SGHDT and YYEEEE. The CDR3 runs 18 residues. CDR3 sequence reads: CASSVSGTGRVPNYGYTF. The DNA of the CDR3 is TGTGCCAGCAGCGTCTCCGGGACAGGGAGGGTACCCAACTATGGCTACACCTTC.

The V gene is TRBV5-6, the J gene TRBJ2-5; D remains ambiguous. The germline V and J ends were trimmed by 4 bases and 2 bases, with 12 bases remaining between them. This CDR3 region has 14 residues. Germline CDR1 reads SGHDT; CDR2 reads YYEEEE. The DNA for the CDR3 is TGTGCCAGCAGCGCCGCGGTCGGTCAAGAGACCCAGTACTTC. As protein: CASSAAVGQETQYF.

The chain has TRBV27 and TRBJ1-2; no firm D call. V gave up 0 bases and J gave up 3 bases, with 14 bases separating them. The CDR3 spans 16 residues. CDR1 is MNHEY, CDR2 SMNVEV, per germline (reference sequence). The CDR3 coding sequence is TGTGCCAGCAGTTTATCGAGCCACCGAGTGTACTATGGCTACACCTTC. This encodes CASSLSSHRVYYGYTF.

The chain recombines TRBV5-1 with TRBJ2-7; D not certain. Germline loops: CDR1 SGHRS, CDR2 YFSETQ. V was cut by 3 bases and J by 3 bases, with 7 bases left in between. CDR3 size: 12 residues. CDR3 nucleotide sequence: TGCGCCAGCAGCTCATCATTCTACGAGCAGTACTTC. This encodes CASSSSFYEQYF.

The chain carries TRBV18 and TRBJ1-2, with a weak D call TRBD1 (6 bases). Trimming shortened V by 3 bases and J by 4 bases, and 15 bases separated the two germline ends. Germline CDR1 KGHSH, CDR2 LQKENI. CDR3 size: 15 residues. In DNA form, the CDR3 reads TGTGCCAGCTCACCCGGGACACCGAGTCGCTATGGCTACACCTTC. Residues: CASSPGTPSRYGYTF.